This T cell receptor (beta chain) was observed in a study of T cells in Graves' hyperthyroidism and ophthalmopathy. TCR beta CDR3 regions were amplified from RNA. HTBI primers drove first-round RT-PCR of the TCR CDR3. Each CDR3 protein gets one entry after TCRdb re-called the multiplex PCR reads with MiXCR. Of 350,000 to 400,000 distinct CDR3 sequences detected, about 16% appear once; the ten largest clones hold around a third. Clinical symptoms, serum thyroxine and TRAb, thyroid ultrasound and orbital computed tomography together formed the diagnostic basis. This CDR3 is built from 13 residues. Between the trimmed V and J ends, which lost 7 bases and 6 bases, there was a span of 13 bases.

The material sequenced was blood. The chain couples TRBV12-3 or TRBV12-4 to TRBJ1-5, with D perhaps matching TRBD1 (6 bases). The sequence came from a woman aged 30 to 39 with Graves' hyperthyroidism. CDR3 amino acids: CASKNRVSQPQHF. Written as DNA, the CDR3 is TGTGCCAGCAAGAACAGGGTCAGTCAGCCCCAGCATTTT.